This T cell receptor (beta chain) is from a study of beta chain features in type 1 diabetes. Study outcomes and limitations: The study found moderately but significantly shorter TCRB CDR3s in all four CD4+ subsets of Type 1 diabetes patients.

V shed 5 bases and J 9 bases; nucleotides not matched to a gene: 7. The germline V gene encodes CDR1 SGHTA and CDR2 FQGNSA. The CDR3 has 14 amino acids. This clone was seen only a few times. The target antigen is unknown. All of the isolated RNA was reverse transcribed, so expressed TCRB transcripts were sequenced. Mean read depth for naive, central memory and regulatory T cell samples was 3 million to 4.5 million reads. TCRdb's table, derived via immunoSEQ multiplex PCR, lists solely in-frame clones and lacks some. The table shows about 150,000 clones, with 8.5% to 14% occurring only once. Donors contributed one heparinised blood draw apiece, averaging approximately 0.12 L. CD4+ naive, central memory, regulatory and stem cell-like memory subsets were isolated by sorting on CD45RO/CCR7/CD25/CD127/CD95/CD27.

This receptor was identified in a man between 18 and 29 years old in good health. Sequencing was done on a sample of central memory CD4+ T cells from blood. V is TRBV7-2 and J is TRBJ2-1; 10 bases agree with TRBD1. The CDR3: CASSPRQGAFEQFF. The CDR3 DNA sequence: TGTGCCAGCAGCCCCCGACAGGGGGCGTTTGAGCAGTTCTTC.